Given below is one T cell receptor beta chain in context. CDR1 is SGHVS, CDR2 FQNEAQ, per germline. Germline trimming cut 1 base from V and 1 base from J; bases unmatched to any gene: 6. The CDR3 has 17 amino acids. The data were produced by immunoSEQ multiplex PCR, yet TCRdb's version contains in-frame clones alone and is incomplete. The sample yields fewer than 250,000 clones, around four fifths seen once. The sample belongs to a study of blood T cell repertoires in COVID-19. In the study overall: The origin of the acute and convalescent COVID-19 samples was the United States, Italy and Spain. T cells, B-cell-depleted T cells, or PBMCs provided the cDNA or gDNA that served as material.

Sequencing was done on a sample of peripheral blood. V usage is TRBV7-8 and J usage is TRBJ2-2, with 7 bases identical to TRBD2. The TCR was taken from a woman in her 70s with acute or convalescent COVID-19. The CDR3 nucleotides read TGTGCCAGCAGCTTAGTGAGCCAGCGGGGGAACACCGGGGAGCTGTTTTTT. It specifies CASSLVSQRGNTGELFF. The complete variable domain, with remaining parts taken from reference TRBV7-8 and TRBJ2-2, reads GAGVSQSPRYKVAKRGQDVALRCDPISGHVSLFWYQQALGQGPEFLTYFQNEAQLDKSGLPSDRFFAERPEGSVSTLKIQRTQQEDSAVYLCASSLVSQRGNTGELFFGEGSRLTVL.